These 27 T cell receptor beta chains originate from one sample sequenced in a study of tumor and adjacent non-tumor tissue in lung cancer. This sample's RNA came from whole unsorted tissue. The library came from three nested PCR rounds adapted from ARM-PCR protocols. TCRdb independently ran MiXCR on the multiplex PCR reads; one entry per CDR3 protein. The sample contains some 120,000 distinct CDR3 sequences, roughly 67% of which appear only once. The sequenced material came from lung tumor tissue. The receptors originated from a man aged 25 to 40 with non-small cell lung cancer.

In this sample, this clonotype turned up a few times. The J gene is TRBJ2-1, the V gene TRBV10-2, with 11 bases identical to TRBD2. This CDR3 region has 14 residues. J lost 7 bases, V lost 7 bases, and 6 bases had no gene match. Germline values: CDR1 WSHSY, CDR2 SAAADI. CDR3 sequence reads: CASTSSGRENEQFF. The DNA of the CDR3 is TGCGCCAGCACAAGTAGCGGGAGGGAGAATGAGCAGTTCTTC.

As to this clonotype: Germline is not matched at one junction end, which may reflect a read error. This chain's CDR3 is CATSDRSTTGELLF. CDR3 DNA sequence: TGTGCCACCAGCGACAGGAGTACCACCGGGGAGCTGTTATTT. This sequence joins TRBV24-1 and TRBJ2-2; a possible D gene is TRBD1 (6 bases). There are 14 residues in the CDR3. The germline V gene encodes CDR1 KGHDR and CDR2 SFDVKD.

This clonotype came up a few times. This may be a read error, as it is one base from a much larger clone. This rearrangement joins TRBV6-5 to TRBJ1-2; D may be TRBD1 (5 bases). The CDR3 length is 13 residues. Germline loops: CDR1 MNHEY, CDR2 SVGAGI. The V end was cut by 8 bases, the J end by 12 bases, with 22 bases between. CDR3 nucleotide sequence: TGTGCCAGCCTAATTTCGGGGGGGAATTGTGACACCTTC. Translating gives CASLISGGNCDTF.

A note on this clonotype: Since a much larger clone is just one base distant, this may be a read error. V gene TRBV6-5 combines with J gene TRBJ1-1; D perhaps matches TRBD1 (5 bases). Trimming left V 6 bases short and J 1 base short, with 12 bases between. The CDR3 is 14 amino acids. Germline assignment: CDR1 MNHEY and CDR2 SVGAGI. This CDR3 is CASSGAGRNTEAFF. As DNA, the CDR3 is TGTGCCAGCAGCGGGGCAGGCCGGAACACTGAAGCTTTCTTT.

On this clonotype: The junction shows a germline mismatch at one end, possibly a read error. This chain joins TRBV20-1 and TRBJ1-5; D is uncertain. The CDR3 is made up of 12 amino acids. Germline V gives CDR1 DFQATT, CDR2 SNEGSKA (reference sequence). The CDR3 nucleotides read TGCAGTGTTAGAGGAGGTGGTCAGCTCCAGCATTTT. Translating it yields CSVRGGGQLQHF.

As concerns this clonotype: One junction end disagrees with the germline gene, perhaps due to a read error. CDR3 amino acids: CTARGAGFNTEAFF. DNA for the CDR3: TGCACTGCTAGAGGGGCAGGCTTTAACACTGAAGCTTTCTTT. The genes are TRBV20-1 and TRBJ1-1, with a tentative D call TRBD1 (5 bases). Per germline, CDR1 DFQATT and CDR2 SNEGSKA (reference sequence). The CDR3 length is 14 residues.

Details on this clonotype: This may stem from a read error, because a much larger clone lies one nucleotide away. A read error is likely, as this CDR3 ends without the conserved phenylalanine or tryptophan. The CDR3 spells CASSQSGSRAGELFL. The CDR3 DNA follows: TGCGCCAGCAGCCAGAGCGGGAGCAGGGCCGGGGAGCTGTTTTTA. The chain joins TRBV4-1 to TRBJ2-2; 8 bases are shared with TRBD2. The CDR3 has 15 amino acids. CDR1 MGHRA and CDR2 YSYEKL come from the germline V gene. Trimming removed 3 bases from V and 6 bases from J; junction bases left unmatched: 6.

A word on this clonotype: The conserved final phenylalanine or tryptophan is absent from the CDR3, which likely points to a read error. The CDR3: CGTRGESNTEAFY. CDR3 bases: TGTGGTACCCGGGGAGAGTCCAACACTGAAGCTTTCTAC. The rearrangement uses TRBV12-5 and TRBJ1-1; no reliable D call. There are 13 residues in the CDR3. Germline CDR1 and CDR2: LGHNT and FRNRAP.

This clonotype was observed a single time. This could be a read error, since a much larger clone is one nucleotide away. Here the CDR3 omits its conserved ending phenylalanine or tryptophan, so a read error is the likely source. The V gene is TRBV5-6, the J gene TRBJ2-7; D call uncertain. Trimming cost V 4 bases and J 1 base, with 15 bases left between them. The germline CDR1 and CDR2 sequences are SGHDT and YYEEEE. The CDR3 extends over 15 amino acids. The chain's CDR3 is CASSDDWAPSYEQYS. The CDR3 DNA follows: TGTGCCAGCAGCGACGACTGGGCGCCTTCCTACGAGCAGTACTCC.

Turning to this clonotype: The junction departs from germline at one end; a sequencing error may be responsible. CDR3 bases: TGCAGTGTTAGAGATCTATCGGGAGACACAGGGGAGCTGTTCTTT. Its translation is CSVRDLSGDTGELFF. This chain joins TRBV20-1 and TRBJ2-2; TRBD1 might be the D (7 bases). Germline assignment: CDR1 DFQATT and CDR2 SNEGSKA (reference sequence). The CDR3 is 15 amino acids.

The chain carries TRBV12-3 or TRBV12-4 and TRBJ1-3; a weak D match, TRBD1 (5 bases). The CDR3 consists of 15 residues. With 7 bases removed from V and 1 base from J, the gap between germline ends came to 14 bases. CDR3 amino acids: CASIFGGVSGNTIYF. The CDR3 DNA follows: TGTGCCAGCATTTTTGGAGGGGTATCTGGAAACACCATATATTTT.

Remarks on this clonotype: It may be a read error: a sequence one base away is much more abundant. The V gene is TRBV20-1, the J gene TRBJ2-1; D gene ambiguous. Trimming shortened V by 6 bases and J by 0 bases, and 12 bases separated the two germline ends. Germline V CDR1 and CDR2: DFQATT, SNEGSKA (reference sequence). The CDR3 contains 14 residues. The CDR3 bases are TGCAGTGCCGGGTCGGCAAGCTCCTACAATGAGCAGTTCTTC. Translated, it gives CSAGSASSYNEQFF.

Concerning this clonotype itself: At one boundary the junction diverges from the germline segment, which might be a read error. This chain links TRBV11-1 with TRBJ2-1, with no clear D. This CDR3 has 17 amino acids. The germline V gene encodes CDR1 SGHAT and CDR2 FQDESV (reference sequence). As DNA, the CDR3 is TGTGCCAGCAGCACCCGATCGAGCCAACGATGCTACAATGAGCAGTTCTTT. Protein product: CASSTRSSQRCYNEQFF.

As regards this clonotype: The final CDR3 position lacks the conserved phenylalanine or tryptophan, pointing to a likely read error. Because the CDR3's place on the DNA is in doubt, the DNA is left out and the CDR3 is given as listed by TCRdb. The rearrangement links TRBV6-5 to TRBJ1-5. The CDR3 adds up to 15 amino acids, both ends counted. From germline, CDR1 is MNHEY and CDR2 SVGAGI. CDR3 region: CASSRLQTSGQPQRS.

The V call is TRBV29-1, the J call TRBJ1-2, with D tentatively TRBD1 (6 bases). The CDR3 runs to 13 residues. Germline V lookup: CDR1 SQVTM, CDR2 ANQGSEA. The CDR3 sequence is CGTSDSRLYGYTF. CDR3 sequence (DNA): TGCGGCACTTCGGACAGTCGCTTGTATGGCTACACCTTC.

This clonotype was picked up a small number of times. With a much larger clone just one base away, this may be a read error. J is TRBJ2-7 and V is TRBV20-1; 9 bases fit TRBD1. CDR3 length equals 12 residues. V lost 4 bases and J lost 4; bases outside the gene matches: 2. The germline V gene has CDR1 DFQATT and CDR2 SNEGSKA (reference sequence). The CDR3: CSAMDRGYEQYF. The CDR3 region has the DNA TGCAGTGCTATGGACAGGGGTTACGAGCAGTACTTC.

This chain links TRBV20-1 with TRBJ1-2; 7 bases match TRBD1. This CDR3 contains 18 residues. Germline values: CDR1 DFQATT, CDR2 SNEGSKA (reference sequence). V was clipped by 5 bases and J by 10 bases; unmatched bases: 28. The CDR3 region is CSALRPGYGRGLVFDYTF. In DNA, the CDR3 is TGCAGTGCTCTACGACCCGGATATGGAAGGGGGCTGGTGTTTGACTACACCTTC.

This clonotype was found many times. The chain couples TRBV20-1 to TRBJ1-2; 7 nucleotides line up with TRBD1. The V and J ends lost 5 bases and 4 bases, in that order; junction bases with no gene match: 7. Germline V CDR1 and CDR2: DFQATT, SNEGSKA (reference sequence). The CDR3 has 13 residues. The CDR3: CSALPWDSYGYTF. The CDR3 region has the DNA TGCAGTGCTCTGCCGTGGGACAGCTATGGCTACACCTTC.

The chain is built from TRBV7-9 and TRBJ1-2; D might be TRBD1 (6 bases). The ends were cut back, 2 bases at V and 11 bases at J, with 18 bases in the middle. Germline V gene lookup returns CDR1 SEHNR and CDR2 FQNEAQ (reference sequence). The CDR3 covers 14 residues. CDR3: CASSLRDGGLSYTF. Written as DNA, the CDR3 is TGTGCCAGCAGCTTAAGGGACGGGGGGCTGAGTTACACCTTC.

This clonotype was seen at least ten times. The CDR3 coding sequence is TGTGCCAGCAGTTTCTCCGGGACTAGCGTTAGCTACGAGCAGTACTTC. This encodes CASSFSGTSVSYEQYF. The chain uses TRBV6-5 and TRBJ2-7; 10 bases map to TRBD2. CDR3 size: 16 residues. Germline loops: CDR1 MNHEY, CDR2 SVGAGI. J gave up 3 bases and V 4 bases, and 9 bases lay outside the gene matches.

This sequence joins TRBV7-8 and TRBJ1-2; 7 nucleotides line up with TRBD1. The CDR3 sequence is 14 residues long. J lost 5 bases, V lost 6 bases, and 9 bases had no gene match. The germline V gene encodes CDR1 SGHVS and CDR2 FQNEAQ. For the CDR3, the DNA is TGTGCCAGCAGTCCGGGGGGGGACAGTTATGGCTACACCTTC. Protein product: CASSPGGDSYGYTF.

The chain links TRBV9 to TRBJ2-1, with 7 bases matching TRBD1. Germline CDR1 is SGDLS and CDR2 is YYNGEE. The CDR3 runs 14 residues. V shed 0 bases, J shed 6 bases, and the junction held 3 bases outside the gene matches. CDR3 nucleotides: TGTGCCAGCAGCGTAGAGACAGGGCTCAATGAGCAGTTCTTC. It encodes CASSVETGLNEQFF.

As concerns this clonotype: The junction shows a germline mismatch at one end, possibly a read error. This rearrangement joins TRBV4-1 to TRBJ1-2; D gene ambiguous. CDR1 and CDR2 (germline): MGHRA, YSYEKL. The CDR3 is 15 residues long. The CDR3 here is CASSQDVANRYDYTF. The DNA for the CDR3 is TGCGCCAGCAGCCAAGATGTGGCAAACCGCTATGACTACACCTTC.

A remark on this clonotype: The junction differs from germline at one of its ends, possibly a read error. The chain employs TRBV11-2 and TRBJ2-7; tentatively, D is TRBD2 (5 bases). The germline V gene encodes CDR1 SGHAT and CDR2 FQNNGV. The CDR3 loop spans 14 amino acids. In DNA form, the CDR3 reads TGTGCAAGCAGCACGGGATTTAGATCCTACGAGCATTACTTC. It encodes CASSTGFRSYEHYF. The variable domain in full, with the rest retrieved from reference TRBV11-2 and TRBJ2-7, is EAGVAQSPRYKIIEKRQSVAFWCNPISGHATLYWYQQILGQGPKLLIQFQNNGVVDDSQLPKDRFSAERLKGVDSTLKIQPAKLEDSAVYLCASSTGFRSYEHYFGPGTRLTVT.

Of note for this clonotype: A junction end diverges from the germline sequence, so it may reflect a read error. The chain links TRBV20-1 to TRBJ2-5; 8 bases fit TRBD2. Per germline, CDR1 DFQATT and CDR2 SNEGSKA (reference sequence). The CDR3 sequence is 13 residues long. DNA for the CDR3: TGCAGTGTTAGTCAAGCGGGAGTGGAGACCCAATACTTC. Encoded protein: CSVSQAGVETQYF.

This clonotype was detected only a few times. This may stem from a read error, because a much larger clone lies one nucleotide away. The gene calls are TRBV20-1 and TRBJ2-5; the match to TRBD2 covers 8 bases. The CDR3 runs 14 residues. Germline CDR1 and CDR2: DFQATT and SNEGSKA (reference sequence). The DNA of the CDR3 is TGCAGTGCTAGAGATCCAGGACTAGCTGAGACCCGGTACTTC. The encoded protein is CSARDPGLAETRYF.

CDR3 nucleotide sequence: TGTGCCAGCAGTTGGGGTGGCTGGACCCTAGCCAAAAACATTCAGTACTTC. Translating gives CASSWGGWTLAKNIQYF. This chain links TRBV6-5 with TRBJ2-4; D not resolved. This CDR3 has 17 residues. V was trimmed by 4 bases and J by 0 bases, leaving 16 bases between them. Germline values: CDR1 MNHEY, CDR2 SVGAGI.